This T cell receptor (beta chain) was documented in a study of T cell repertoires in cytomegalovirus infection. This clonotype was detected a few times. Antigen specificity is unknown. Overall study findings and caveats: CMV-specific TCR beta clonotypes restricted by HLA-C dominated the ex vivo response.

Using its own MiXCR run on the reads, TCRdb lists one record per CDR3 protein. The data hold roughly 110,000 distinct CDR3 sequences, with over 9.5% observed a single time. The receptor was derived from a human donor in good health (CMV status not recorded). Some clones in this sample may be carry-over from other donors' samples. The sequenced sample was PBMCs, sequenced either directly or after in vitro stimulation (not recorded which).

The CDR3 coding sequence is TGCGCCAGCGCCCCAGAGGGCGACGAGCAGTACTTC. It yields the protein CASAPEGDEQYF. J is TRBJ2-7 and V is TRBV5-1; possible D gene TRBD2, 5 bases. This CDR3 contains 12 residues. Trimming pared 7 bases from V and 5 bases from J, leaving 13 bases between. The V gene's germline CDR1 is SGHRS and CDR2 YFSETQ.